A single sample is the source of the 18 T cell receptor beta chains below, sequenced in a study of shared clonotypes between healthy human individuals. Here immunoSEQ multiplex PCR was the method, and the copy in TCRdb shows in-frame clones only, minus some. The table records about 1 million clones, approximately 68% of them present only once. The sample consisted of memory CD4+ T cells sorted from blood. Documented subset: CD45RA-negative fraction. All receptors derive from a man aged 18 to 30 in good health.

The chain combines TRBV19 with TRBJ1-2, with D possibly matching TRBD1 (6 bases). This CDR3 has 13 amino acids. Trimming took 3 bases from V and 6 from J, leaving 11 bases between them. The germline CDR1 and CDR2 sequences are LNHDA and SQIVND (reference sequence). The CDR3 here is CASSISRQDGYTF. The CDR3 DNA reads TGTGCCAGTAGTATTTCTCGACAGGATGGCTACACCTTC. Combining the CDR3 with reference TRBV19 and TRBJ1-2 gives the whole variable domain DGGITQSPKYLFRKEGQNVTLSCEQNLNHDAMYWYRQDPGQGLRLIYYSQIVNDFQKGDIAEGYSVSREKKESFPLTVTSAQKNPTAFYLCASSISRQDGYTFGSGTRLTVV.

This clone was seen more than once but under ten times. The sample holds other DNA sequences that translate to the same CDR3. The V gene is TRBV7-2, the J gene TRBJ1-2; 10 nucleotides line up with TRBD1. Germline-derived CDR1 and CDR2 are SGHTA and FQGNSA. The CDR3 is made up of 13 amino acids. The V and J ends lost 5 bases and 8 bases, in that order; junction bases with no gene match: 5. Written as DNA, the CDR3 is TGTGCCAGCAGCGCGGACAGGGGGTTAGGCTACACCTTC. Translated, it gives CASSADRGLGYTF.

Notes on this clone: A much larger clone differs from this one at a single base, so this may be a read error. The rearrangement uses TRBV4-2 and TRBJ1-1, with D uncertain. Per germline, CDR1 LGHNA and CDR2 YNFKEQ. V was trimmed by 2 bases and J by 2 bases, leaving 0 bases between them. This CDR3 has 11 amino acids. The CDR3 loop is CASSQNTEAFF. DNA for the CDR3: TGTGCCAGCAGCCAAAACACTGAAGCTTTCTTT.

V is TRBV19 and J is TRBJ1-1, with 9 bases fitting TRBD1. V gave up 5 bases and J gave up 1 base; unmatched junction bases: 2. CDR3 length: 14 residues. Germline V gives CDR1 LNHDA, CDR2 SQIVND (reference sequence). CDR3 nucleotides: TGTGCCAGTAGTCTACAGGGGGCGAACACTGAAGCTTTCTTT. The encoded protein is CASSLQGANTEAFF.

In DNA, the CDR3 is TGTGCCAGCAGTGAAAGTATCGCAAATGAGCAGTTCTTC. This gives the protein CASSESIANEQFF. V usage is TRBV2 and J usage is TRBJ2-1; no firm D call. This CDR3 has 13 amino acids. Germline V CDR1 and CDR2: SNHLY, FYNNEI. Trimming took 2 bases from V and 7 from J, leaving 9 bases between them.

CDR3 bases: TGTGCCAGCAGCGGAGGGGACGGGGGCCACACCATATATTTT. Its translation: CASSGGDGGHTIYF. The chain combines TRBV9 with TRBJ1-3; a possible D gene is TRBD1 (6 bases). This CDR3 comprises 14 residues. Deletions cut 3 bases from V and 8 bases from J, with 15 bases between. Germline lookup yields CDR1 SGDLS and CDR2 YYNGEE.

V and J are TRBV10-2 and TRBJ2-1; TRBD2 matches at 9 bases. The germline gives CDR1 WSHSY, CDR2 SAAADI. The CDR3 consists of 14 residues. V lost 4 bases, J lost 3 bases, and 1 base stayed unmatched. CDR3 sequence reads: CASSASGVYNEQFF. CDR3 bases: TGCGCCAGCAGTGCTAGCGGGGTCTACAATGAGCAGTTCTTC.

This sequence joins TRBV6-1 and TRBJ1-2; 7 bases map to TRBD1. Germline-derived CDR1 and CDR2 are MNHNS and SASEGT. The CDR3 is made up of 13 amino acids. Germline trimming cut 5 bases from V and 3 bases from J; bases unmatched to any gene: 3. DNA for the CDR3: TGTGCCAGCAGTACGGGACAGTACTATGGCTACACCTTC. This gives the protein CASSTGQYYGYTF.

About this clone: Within the sample, other DNA sequences also encode this same CDR3. This sequence joins TRBV30 and TRBJ2-7, with 7 bases identical to TRBD1. The CDR3 is 13 residues long. The V segment lost 3 bases and the J segment 4 bases; nucleotides outside the gene matches: 6. Germline V gives CDR1 GTSNPN, CDR2 SVGIG (reference sequence). The CDR3 DNA follows: TGTGCCTGGAGCCTAGGACAGGCGTACGAGCAGTACTTC. This gives the protein CAWSLGQAYEQYF.

The sample holds a few counts of this clone. The chain has TRBV18 and TRBJ1-3, with D possibly TRBD1 on 5 matching bases. Trimming took 1 base from V and 0 from J, leaving 19 bases between them. This CDR3 comprises 19 residues. Germline values: CDR1 KGHSH, CDR2 LQKENI. This CDR3 reads CASSPQASLGDRSGNTIYF. In DNA form, the CDR3 reads TGTGCCAGCTCACCACAGGCCTCCTTGGGGGACCGCTCTGGAAACACCATATATTTT.

This clone was seen once. The V and J genes are TRBV4-3 and TRBJ1-5; D is ambiguous. Per germline, CDR1 LGHNA and CDR2 YSLEER. The CDR3 is made up of 15 amino acids. V shed 0 bases and J shed 0 bases, with 6 bases lying between them. The CDR3 loop is CASSQELGSNQPQHF. The CDR3 nucleotides are TGCGCCAGCAGCCAAGAACTGGGTAGCAATCAGCCCCAGCATTTT.

Here the CDR3 reads CASSQGLAGDTQYF. The CDR3 region has the DNA TGTGCCAGCAGCCAGGGACTAGCTGGAGATACGCAGTATTTT. This sequence joins TRBV7-2 and TRBJ2-3, with 9 nucleotides matching TRBD2. Germline loops: CDR1 SGHTA, CDR2 FQGNSA. The CDR3 has 14 residues. V dropped 5 bases and J dropped 5; count of bases not matched to a gene: 5.

J is TRBJ1-3 and V is TRBV7-2; no clear D gene. CDR1 is SGHTA, CDR2 FQGNSA, per germline. The ends were cut back, 8 bases at V and 3 bases at J, with 5 bases in the middle. The CDR3 has 11 amino acids. Here the CDR3 DNA reads TGTGCCAGCTCGGGTGGAAACACCATATATTTT. The encoded protein is CASSGGNTIYF.

This chain uses TRBV29-1 with TRBJ2-1, with D hard to call. Germline values: CDR1 SQVTM, CDR2 ANQGSEA. The CDR3 runs to 14 residues. Trimming stripped 5 bases from V and 1 base from J, with 12 bases between. The CDR3 is CSVSVSASYNEQFF. CDR3 bases: TGCAGCGTTTCAGTATCGGCGTCCTACAATGAGCAGTTCTTC.

This clone was seen more than once but under ten times. This sample includes further DNA sequences coding for the same CDR3. This chain links TRBV6-6 with TRBJ1-6, with D possibly matching TRBD1 (5 bases). Trimming removed 6 bases at V and 7 bases at J, with 10 bases between. The CDR3 is 13 residues long. Germline V gives CDR1 MNHNY, CDR2 SVGAGI (reference sequence). The CDR3 protein is CASSLGDNSPLHF. DNA for the CDR3: TGTGCCAGCAGCCTGGGGGACAATTCACCCCTCCACTTT.

J is TRBJ1-4 and V is TRBV5-1; 8 bases are shared with TRBD1. Trimming removed 4 bases from V and 4 bases from J; junction bases left unmatched: 6. The length of the CDR3 is 15 residues. Germline V gives CDR1 SGHRS, CDR2 YFSETQ. CDR3 bases: TGCGCCAGCAGCCCCCAGGGGGCGAATAATGAAAAACTGTTTTTT. Protein sequence: CASSPQGANNEKLFF.

This rearrangement joins TRBV9 to TRBJ1-1, with D unresolved. The CDR3 runs to 13 residues. Trimming removed 3 bases from V and 1 base from J, with 7 bases in between. Germline CDR1 SGDLS, CDR2 YYNGEE. The CDR3 bases are TGTGCCAGCAGCGCCCAGACGAACACTGAAGCTTTCTTT. The encoded protein is CASSAQTNTEAFF.

The chain has TRBV29-1 and TRBJ2-5; D is unresolved. This CDR3 has 15 residues. CDR1 is SQVTM and CDR2 is ANQGSEA in the germline V gene. V shed 4 bases and J shed 6 bases, with 21 bases lying between them. CDR3 sequence: CSVGASSLARQTQYF. CDR3 bases: TGCAGCGTTGGGGCGTCGTCCTTGGCCCGGCAGACCCAGTACTTC.